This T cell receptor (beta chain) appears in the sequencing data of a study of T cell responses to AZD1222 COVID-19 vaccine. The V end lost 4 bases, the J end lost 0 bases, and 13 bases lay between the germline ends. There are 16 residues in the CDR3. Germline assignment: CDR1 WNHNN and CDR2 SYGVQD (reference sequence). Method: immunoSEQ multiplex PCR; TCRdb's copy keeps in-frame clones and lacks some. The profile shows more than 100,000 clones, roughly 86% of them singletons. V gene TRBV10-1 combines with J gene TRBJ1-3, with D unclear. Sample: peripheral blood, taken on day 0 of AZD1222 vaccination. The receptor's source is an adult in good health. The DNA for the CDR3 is TGCGCCAGCAGTGGCCCCTTCGGCACCTCTGGAAACACCATATATTTT. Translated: CASSGPFGTSGNTIYF.